This T cell receptor beta chain was obtained from a study of brain T cells in children with intractable seizures. General study findings and limits: Clones missing pre-surgery may reflect undersampling of that blood sample.

Surgery cases with the highest brain T cell transcript signatures were chosen for sequencing. At least one anti-epileptic drug was given before surgery. Assay: immunoSEQ multiplex PCR; the TCRdb copy retains only in-frame clones and omits some. The sample has approximately 110,000 clones; 94% are singletons. Comments on this clone: Its antigen is as yet unknown.

The sequencing here drew on peripheral blood, taken at surgery. This receptor was taken from a boy under three years old with hemimegalencephaly and intractable seizures.

CDR3 DNA: TGTGCCAGCAGTGACCAGGGTAGCAATCAGCCCCAGCATTTT. The encoded protein is CASSDQGSNQPQHF. V and J are TRBV6-1 and TRBJ1-5, with D tentatively TRBD1 (5 bases). The CDR3 length is 14 residues. V was pared by 3 bases and J by 0 bases, with 6 bases between. The germline CDR1 and CDR2 sequences are MNHNS and SASEGT.